This T cell receptor (beta chain) was identified in a study of T cell responses to AZD1222 COVID-19 vaccine. The CDR3 length is 13 residues. V lost 8 bases to trimming and J lost 2 bases, with 12 bases between them. The germline V gene has CDR1 MNHEY and CDR2 SVGAGI. The study, taken as a whole, reports: Nearly half of spike-specific TCRs reportedly target variant regions that are unmutated in the B.1.351 and B.1.1.7 variants. Only a handful of AZD1222 recipients, roughly six in all, had baseline seropositivity. When two AZD1222 doses had been given, Spike-specific TCR breadth and depth rose.

The repertoire was sequenced with immunoSEQ multiplex PCR; TCRdb's copy has only in-frame clones and lacks some. Of 100,000 to 150,000 clones listed, 88% were seen once; the top ten hold 4.4%. A note on this clone: The antigen is not known.

The TCR comes from an adult in good health. The sequenced sample was peripheral blood, obtained on day 0 of AZD1222 vaccination. This chain joins TRBV6-5 and TRBJ1-2, with D unclear. CDR3 nucleotide sequence: TGTGCCAGCCGCACACCCGGAAACTATGGCTACACCTTC. Translation gives CASRTPGNYGYTF.